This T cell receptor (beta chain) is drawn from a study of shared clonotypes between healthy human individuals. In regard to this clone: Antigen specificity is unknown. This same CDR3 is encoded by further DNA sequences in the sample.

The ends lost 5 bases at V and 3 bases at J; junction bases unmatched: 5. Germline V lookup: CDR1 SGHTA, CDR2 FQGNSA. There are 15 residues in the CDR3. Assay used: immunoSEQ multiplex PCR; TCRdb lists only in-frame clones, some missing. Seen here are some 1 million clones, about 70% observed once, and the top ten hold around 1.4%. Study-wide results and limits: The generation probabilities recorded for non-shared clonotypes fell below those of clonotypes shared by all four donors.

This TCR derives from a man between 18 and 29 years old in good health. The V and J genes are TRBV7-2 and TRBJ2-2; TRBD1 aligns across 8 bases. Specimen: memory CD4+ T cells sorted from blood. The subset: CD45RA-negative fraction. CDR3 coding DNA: TGTGCCAGCAGCCTAGGACAGGGAGACACCGGGGAGCTGTTTTTT. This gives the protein CASSLGQGDTGELFF.